This is a list of T cell receptor beta chains from one sample in a study of blood T cell repertoires in COVID-19. Method: immunoSEQ multiplex PCR; TCRdb's copy keeps in-frame clones and lacks some. The sample has about 23,000 clones; around 88% are singletons. Sample: peripheral blood. These receptors originate from a human donor with acute or convalescent COVID-19. The donor label of this sample is uncertain. CDR3s include the opening cysteine and the closing phenylalanine or tryptophan. A D gene is named only where the DNA matches it firmly. Clone size, where shown, is once, few, many, or a class for clones that have expanded.

-	-	TRBJ2-3	TRBV19	TGTGCCAGTAGTATTAGGGGGATGATGGGCACAGATACGCAGTATTTT	CASSIRGMMGTDTQYF
-	few	TRBJ1-2	TRBV19	TGTGCCAGTAGTATAGATTGGCCAGCTAACTATGGCTACACCTTC	CASSIDWPANYGYTF
-	-	TRBJ1-1	TRBV19	TGTGCCAGTAGTATGCGGGGTCTTGAAGCTTTCTTT	CASSMRGLEAFF
TRBD1	-	TRBJ1-6	TRBV19	TGTGCCAGTAGGCCGGGACAGGGCAATTCACCCCTCCACTTT	CASRPGQGNSPLHF
TRBD1	-	TRBJ2-4	TRBV19	TGTGCCAGTAGTATCCAGGGGGCATCCAAAAACATTCAGTACTTC	CASSIQGASKNIQYF
TRBD1	-	TRBJ1-1	TRBV30	TGTGCCTGGAGTGTAGGGACAGGGCAGATAAAATTCTTAATGAACACTGAAGCTTTCTTT	CAWSVGTGQIKFLMNTEAFF
-	few	TRBJ1-1	TRBV5-4	TGTGCCAGCAGCTTGGAGGGGGTTTGGAAAACTGAAGCTTTCTTT	CASSLEGVWKTEAFF
-	-	TRBJ1-2	TRBV2	TGTGCCAGCCAACTGGGGGGAAGGAACTATGGCTACACCTTC	CASQLGGRNYGYTF
-	medium-sized	TRBJ2-3	TRBV18	TGTGCCAGCGGCGACTTACCAGATACGCAGTATTTT	CASGDLPDTQYF
-	few	TRBJ1-2	TRBV21-1	TGTGCCAGCAGCAAAGTTTCAGGGGAGACCTATGGCTACACCTTC	CASSKVSGETYGYTF
-	few	TRBJ1-2	TRBV2	TGTGCCAGTTCCACAGGAGCCGACTATGGCTACACCTTC	CASSTGADYGYTF
-	-	TRBJ2-2	TRBV2	TGTGCCAGCAACCCCCGCCTAACAGCGAACACCGGGGAGCTGTTTTTT	CASNPRLTANTGELFF
TRBD2	-	TRBJ2-5	TRBV5-1	TGCGCCAGCAGCTTGGGACTAGCGGCCCAAGAGACCCAGTACTTC	CASSLGLAAQETQYF
TRBD1	few	TRBJ1-2	TRBV3-1/TRBV3-2	TGTGCCAGCAGCCAAGAAGTGTCGGGACAGCCCAACTATGGCTACACCTTC	CASSQEVSGQPNYGYTF
-	once	TRBJ2-3	TRBV7-8	TGTGCCAGCAGCCCGGGACTGAACACAGATACGCAGTATTTT	CASSPGLNTDTQYF
-	-	TRBJ1-5	TRBV2	TGTGCCAGCAGTGTAAAACAGGGCGATCAGCCCCAGCATTTT	CASSVKQGDQPQHF
-	few	TRBJ2-2	TRBV6-6	TGTGCCAGCAAAGGGGGAGGGACCGGGGAGCTGTTTTTT	CASKGGGTGELFF
TRBD2	-	TRBJ2-2	TRBV5-4	TGTGCCAGCAGTCTAGCGGGGGCGAACACCGGGGAGCTGTTTTTT	CASSLAGANTGELFF
-	-	TRBJ2-2	TRBV12-3/TRBV12-4	TGTGCCAGCATCCGAGCTACAGCCGGGGAGCTGTTTTTT	CASIRATAGELFF
-	-	TRBJ1-1	TRBV13	TGTGCCAGCAGCTTAGTCGACAGAGAAGCTTTCTTT	CASSLVDREAFF
-	-	TRBJ2-3	TRBV21-1	TGTGCCAGCAGCGCTCGGGACTACCGCACAGATACGCAGTATTTT	CASSARDYRTDTQYF
TRBD1	-	TRBJ2-7	TRBV28	TGTGCCACCGGGACAGGAGCCTACGAGCAGTACTTC	CATGTGAYEQYF
-	once	TRBJ2-7	TRBV6-2/TRBV6-3	TGTGCCAGCAGTGGGCTGTACGAGCAGTACTTC	CASSGLYEQYF
-	-	TRBJ2-1	TRBV11-1	TGTGCCAGCAGTTTTGGTGTTTCGGGGGATGAGCAGTTCTTC	CASSFGVSGDEQFF
-	-	TRBJ1-5	TRBV25-1	TGTGCCAGCAGTGATCCAGGGGGCAATCAGCCCCAGCATTTT	CASSDPGGNQPQHF
TRBD1	-	TRBJ2-3	TRBV3-1/TRBV3-2	TGTGCCAGCAGCCTCGGGACAGGGGGGTCAGATACGCAGTATTTT	CASSLGTGGSDTQYF
-	-	TRBJ1-2	TRBV9	TGTGCCAGCAGCCCCGCCCCAGCGTTGAACTATGGCTACACCTTC	CASSPAPALNYGYTF
-	-	TRBJ2-2	TRBV7-3	TGTGCCAGCAGCTTAACGAGAGGGATGGCCGGGGAGCTGTTTTTT	CASSLTRGMAGELFF
-	-	TRBJ1-4	TRBV6-5	TGTGCCAGCAGTTACTCCGGACAGAATGAAAAACTGTTTTTT	CASSYSGQNEKLFF
TRBD1	-	TRBJ2-1	TRBV5-1	TGCGCCAGCAGCCCGTCATTTCCCTCAGCTCCGGGACAGGGGTACCATGAGCAGTTCTTC	CASSPSFPSAPGQGYHEQFF
TRBD2	-	TRBJ2-6	TRBV3-1/TRBV3-2	TGTGCCAGCAGCCGCGCGGGGGGCTCCGGGGCCAACGTCCTGACTTTC	CASSRAGGSGANVLTF
TRBD1	-	TRBJ1-6	TRBV7-9	TGTGCCAGCAGCTTCCAGGGACAGGGGAATTCACCCCTCCACTTT	CASSFQGQGNSPLHF
-	-	TRBJ2-3	TRBV10-3	TGTGCCATCAGTCCTAGCGAGGGGGCTCAGTATTTT	CAISPSEGAQYF
-	-	TRBJ1-2	TRBV3-1/TRBV3-2	TGTGCCAGCAGCCAATTGCGGAACTATGGCTACACCTTC	CASSQLRNYGYTF
-	-	TRBJ2-1	TRBV6-5	TGTGCCAGCAGTTACAGGGCCGACAGGAGCGAGCAGTTCTTC	CASSYRADRSEQFF
-	-	TRBJ1-4	TRBV15	TGTGCCACCAGCAGAGATCGGGGGTATGCCGGAAAACTGTTTTTT	CATSRDRGYAGKLFF
TRBD2	-	TRBJ2-7	TRBV18	TGTGCCAGCTCACCAACTAGCGGGAGGGAGTACGAGCAGTACTTC	CASSPTSGREYEQYF
TRBD1	-	TRBJ1-2	TRBV5-4	TGTGCCAGCAGCGCCGACAGGGATGGCGGCTACACCTTC	CASSADRDGGYTF
-	-	TRBJ1-2	TRBV20-1	TGCAGTGCTAGTATATCGGGAGACGGCTACACCTTC	CSASISGDGYTF
TRBD2	-	TRBJ2-5	TRBV19	TGTGCCAGTAGTATCAGGGCGGGGGGGGTCCAAGAGACCCAGTACTTC	CASSIRAGGVQETQYF
-	-	TRBJ2-5	TRBV19	TGTGCCAGTAGTATCAGGACAGAGCAAGAGACCCAGTACTTC	CASSIRTEQETQYF
-	-	TRBJ1-1	TRBV7-9	TGTGCCAGCAGCTTATCGGTTCTCACTGAAGCTTTCTTT	CASSLSVLTEAFF
TRBD2	-	TRBJ2-1	TRBV11-2	TGTGCCAGCAGCGTCTTAGCGGGGACCTCCTACAATGAGCAGTTCTTC	CASSVLAGTSYNEQFF
TRBD1	-	TRBJ2-3	TRBV28	TGTGCCAGCAGTCGACAGGGGGCATCTCTCACAGATACGCAGTATTTT	CASSRQGASLTDTQYF
-	-	TRBJ2-7	TRBV15	TGTGCCACCAGCAGAGATGAAGAGGGTTTGGTGCAGTACTTC	CATSRDEEGLVQYF
-	-	TRBJ1-3	TRBV5-1	TGCGCCAGCAGCTTCGGGGGTTTCTCTGGAAACACCATATATTTT	CASSFGGFSGNTIYF
-	-	TRBJ1-1	TRBV5-6	TGTGCCAGCAGCTTGGGGGGAGGCACTGAAGCTTTCTTT	CASSLGGGTEAFF